The sequence of this TCR beta chain was determined in a study of blood T cells in healthy people across ages. Study-wide results and caveats: Among T cells, TCR beta diversity per million cells dropped roughly linearly as age rose. Long-lived and aged donors differed, with more naive CD4+ cells and higher diversity in the long-lived.

Turning to this clonotype: Its cognate antigen is unknown.

Primed by a sample-barcoded 5' primer and a J-beta primer mix, a second PCR proceeded for roughly 6 to 12 cycles. A minimum of 3 million CDR3-containing paired-end reads was obtained for each sample. MiXCR was run by TCRdb on the 5' RACE reads, yielding one entry per CDR3 protein. In the table there are fewer than 2,000,000 distinct CDR3 sequences, about 31% of which are singletons. V lost 6 bases and J 4 bases, leaving 17 bases between the germline ends. The CDR3 length is 15 residues. Sample: blood. This chain joins TRBV12-3 or TRBV12-4 and TRBJ2-3; TRBD1 is a possible D gene (7 bases). The receptor was derived from a woman aged 30 to 39 in good health. The CDR3 nucleotides read TGTGCCAGCAGCAAGGGCGGGACAGTCTCAGATACGCAGTATTTT. It is translated as CASSKGGTVSDTQYF.